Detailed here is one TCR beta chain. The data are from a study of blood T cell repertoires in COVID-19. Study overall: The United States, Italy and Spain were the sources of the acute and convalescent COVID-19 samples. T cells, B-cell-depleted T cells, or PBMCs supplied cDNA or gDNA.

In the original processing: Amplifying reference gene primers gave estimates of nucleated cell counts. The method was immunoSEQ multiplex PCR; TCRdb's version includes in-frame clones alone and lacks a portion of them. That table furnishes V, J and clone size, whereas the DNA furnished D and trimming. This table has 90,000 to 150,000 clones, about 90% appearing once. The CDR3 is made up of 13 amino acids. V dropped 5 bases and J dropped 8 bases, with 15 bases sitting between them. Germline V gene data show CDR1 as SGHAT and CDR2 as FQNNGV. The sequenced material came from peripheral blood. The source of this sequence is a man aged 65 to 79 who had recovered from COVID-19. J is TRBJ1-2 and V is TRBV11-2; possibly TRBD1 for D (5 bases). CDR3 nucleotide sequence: TGTGCCAGCAGCCCCGGACACCTGACGGGCTACACCTTC. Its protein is CASSPGHLTGYTF.